This entry is about one TCR beta chain. Its antigen is still unknown. Other DNA variants within this sample encode the same CDR3. As for time point: cycle 4 day 1 (C4D1), after 6 weeks of nivolumab. Following autologous stem cell transplantation, relapse occurred in every patient, and exposure to brentuximab vedotin varied. This record comes from a study of PD-1 blockade in classical Hodgkin lymphoma. CDR1 and CDR2 (germline): MDHEN, SYDVKM. This CDR3 spans 13 amino acids. V was shortened by 5 bases and J by 1 base, with 8 bases between the two germline ends. Clones were sequenced by immunoSEQ multiplex PCR, and TCRdb holds only the in-frame ones, with some missing. The table has some 58,000 clones, 85% to 95% seen once; the top ten hold about 8%. Study-wide results and caveats: Any patient who commenced nivolumab under 1 year after ASCT was excluded. Reports indicated that newly diagnosed patients had lower baseline TCR diversity than healthy donors did. CD4+ TCR diversity, unlike CD8+, rose significantly by C4D1.

The V and J genes are TRBV28 and TRBJ2-5, with a tentative D call TRBD1 (6 bases). The source of this sequence is a human donor with classical Hodgkin lymphoma. The material sequenced was peripheral blood mononuclear cells (PBMCs), taken before the fourth cycle of nivolumab. CDR3 residues: CASSRTAQETQYF. The CDR3 DNA sequence: TGTGCCAGCAGTAGGACAGCCCAAGAGACCCAGTACTTC.